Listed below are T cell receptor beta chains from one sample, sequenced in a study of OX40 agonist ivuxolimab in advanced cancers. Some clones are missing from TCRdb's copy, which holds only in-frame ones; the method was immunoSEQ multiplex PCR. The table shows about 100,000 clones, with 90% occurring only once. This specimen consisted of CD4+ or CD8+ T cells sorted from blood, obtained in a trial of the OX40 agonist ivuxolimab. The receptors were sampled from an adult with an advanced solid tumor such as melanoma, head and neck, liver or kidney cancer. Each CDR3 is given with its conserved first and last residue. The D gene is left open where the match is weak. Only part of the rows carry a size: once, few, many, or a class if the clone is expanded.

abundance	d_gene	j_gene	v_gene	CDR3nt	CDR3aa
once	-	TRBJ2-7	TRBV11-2	TGTGCCAGCATGTTGGCGGGAATCGGAATCGAGTACTTC	CASMLAGIGIEYF
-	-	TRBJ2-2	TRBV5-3	TGTGCCAGAAGCTTGGCAAGCCAACGCCCGGGCTCCGGGGAGCTGTTTTTT	CARSLASQRPGSGELFF
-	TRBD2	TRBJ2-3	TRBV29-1	TGCAGCGTTGACGCGCGTCTAGCGGGAGTTACAGATACGCAGTATTTT	CSVDARLAGVTDTQYF
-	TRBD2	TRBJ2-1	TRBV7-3	TGTGCCAGCAGCTTAACGGACAGCGGGGGGCAGTTCTTC	CASSLTDSGGQFF
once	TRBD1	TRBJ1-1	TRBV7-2	TGTGCCAGCAGCCCACGACAGGGTGGCACTGAAGCTTTCTTT	CASSPRQGGTEAFF
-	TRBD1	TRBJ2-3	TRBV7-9	TGTGCCAGCAGGTCGGACAGGGTGGCAGATACGCAGTATTTT	CASRSDRVADTQYF
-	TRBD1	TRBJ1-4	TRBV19	TGTGCCAGTAGTAAAGGGGACAGGCCAACTAATGAAAAACTGTTTTTT	CASSKGDRPTNEKLFF
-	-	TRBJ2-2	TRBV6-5	TGTGCCAGCAGTTGGAGCAGGGAGAACACCGGGGAGCTGTTTTTT	CASSWSRENTGELFF
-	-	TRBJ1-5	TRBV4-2	TGTGCCAGCAGCCCCTCACACAGGACAGAGAATCAGCCCCAGCATTTT	CASSPSHRTENQPQHF
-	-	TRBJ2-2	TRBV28	TGTGCCAGCAGTTTAAGTAAGGGAGGCGGGACCGGGGAGCTGTTTTTT	CASSLSKGGGTGELFF
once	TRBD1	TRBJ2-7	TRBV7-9	TGTGCCAGCAGCTTTACAGGGGGGGAGCAGTACTTC	CASSFTGGEQYF
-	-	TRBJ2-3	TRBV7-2	TGTGCCAGCAGCTTAAGGTTCCGGGACCCGGATACGCAGTATTTT	CASSLRFRDPDTQYF
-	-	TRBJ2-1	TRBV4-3	TGCGCCAGCAGCCAAGATGGTGGCGGCCTCCCTCAGTTCTTC	CASSQDGGGLPQFF
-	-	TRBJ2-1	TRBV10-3	TGTGCCATCAGTGAGAAAACGGAACAGTCCTACAATGAGCAGTTCTTC	CAISEKTEQSYNEQFF
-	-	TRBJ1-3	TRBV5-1	TGCGCCAGCAGCCTCGGGACAACTTCTGGAAACACCATATATTTT	CASSLGTTSGNTIYF
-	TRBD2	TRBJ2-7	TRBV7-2	TGTGCCAGCAGCCCACAAGGCCGACCGGGACTAGCGTACGAGCAGTACTTC	CASSPQGRPGLAYEQYF
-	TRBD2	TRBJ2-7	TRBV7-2	TGTGCCAGCAGCTTAGGGCCTAGCGGGACCGGCGAGCAGTACTTC	CASSLGPSGTGEQYF
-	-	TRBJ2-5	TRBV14	TGTGCCAGCAGCCAAGTATTGAGGAGCCCCCAAGAGACCCAGTACTTC	CASSQVLRSPQETQYF
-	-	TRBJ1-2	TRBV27	TGTGCCAGCAGTTTATTGGGGGCCGGCTATGGCTACACCTTC	CASSLLGAGYGYTF
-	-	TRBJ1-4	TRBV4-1	TGCGCCAGCAGCCAGTCTACCGGGACTGCCGCGATGAAACTGTTTTTT	CASSQSTGTAAMKLFF
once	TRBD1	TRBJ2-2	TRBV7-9	TGTGCCAGCAGCCTACAGGGGACCCCCACCGGGGAGCTGTTTTTT	CASSLQGTPTGELFF
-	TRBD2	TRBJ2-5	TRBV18	TGTGCCAGCTCACCACCGTCGAGTAGCGGGAGTGAGACCCAGTACTTC	CASSPPSSSGSETQYF
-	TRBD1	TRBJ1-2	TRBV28	TGTGCCACCGTTGGAGGGGGCGTCCCCTATGGCTACACCTTC	CATVGGGVPYGYTF
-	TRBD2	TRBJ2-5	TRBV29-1	TGCAGCGTTGGCGAGGCGGGGGGGAGGAGAGAGACCCAGTACTTC	CSVGEAGGRRETQYF
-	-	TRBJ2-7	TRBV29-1	TGCAGCGTCGGGACCTCGACAGGTAGAATTTACGAGCAGTACTTC	CSVGTSTGRIYEQYF
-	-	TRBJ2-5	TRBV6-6	TGTGCCAGCAGTCCGGAAGAGACCCAGTACTTC	CASSPEETQYF
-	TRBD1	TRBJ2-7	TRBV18	TGTGCCAGCTCACCAGAAGCCAGGGGGCCCTACGAGCAGTACTTC	CASSPEARGPYEQYF
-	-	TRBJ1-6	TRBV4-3	TGCGCCAGCAGCCTGACGGGGACAAGGGGCAATTCACCCCTCCACTTT	CASSLTGTRGNSPLHF
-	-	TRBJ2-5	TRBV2	TGTGCCAGCAGTCTGACTCTTACCGAGACCCAGTACTTC	CASSLTLTETQYF
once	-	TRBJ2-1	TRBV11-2	TGTGCCAGCAGCCTCCGGACTCGCAGCTCCTACAATGAGCAGTTCTTC	CASSLRTRSSYNEQFF
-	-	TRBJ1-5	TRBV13	TGTGCCAGCAGCTTACAGGGTCAGCCCCAGCATTTT	CASSLQGQPQHF
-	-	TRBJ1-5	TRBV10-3	TGTGCCATCAGTGAGAGATCAGGGCAGCCCCAGCATTTT	CAISERSGQPQHF
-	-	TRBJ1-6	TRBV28	TGTGCCAGCGGGGCCAAGGGGCTAATTCCGCCCCTCCACTTT	CASGAKGLIPPLHF
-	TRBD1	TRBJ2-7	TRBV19	TGTGCCAGTAGTACCCGGCCGGGACAGGCTTACGAGCAGTACTTC	CASSTRPGQAYEQYF
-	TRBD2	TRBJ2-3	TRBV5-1	TGCGCCAGCAGCTCAGGACTAGTCGGGAAGCAAGATACGCAGTATTTT	CASSSGLVGKQDTQYF
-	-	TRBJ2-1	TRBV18	TGTGCCAGCTCACCTCAGGGAAATGAGCAGTTCTTC	CASSPQGNEQFF
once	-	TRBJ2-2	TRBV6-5	TGTGCCAGCAGTCTGGACAGTAGGAACACCGGGGAGCTGTTTTTT	CASSLDSRNTGELFF
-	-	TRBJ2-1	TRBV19	TGTGCCAGTCGGGAATCTGGGCAGGGTGAGCAGTTCTTC	CASRESGQGEQFF
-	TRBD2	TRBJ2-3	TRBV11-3	TGTGCCAGCAGCTTAGGGGACTCGGGAGGGCCAGATACGCAGTATTTT	CASSLGDSGGPDTQYF
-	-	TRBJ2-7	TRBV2	TGTGCCAGCGGACTTGGACAGGGAGGGTCGAACTTC	CASGLGQGGSNF
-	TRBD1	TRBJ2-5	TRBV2	TGTGCCAGCAGTGATCTGAGGACAGGCTTTAGGGCAAGAGAGACCCAGTACTTC	CASSDLRTGFRARETQYF
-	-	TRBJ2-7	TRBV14	TGTGCCAGCAGCCAAGATCCCGGGACGGCATACGAGCAGTACTTC	CASSQDPGTAYEQYF
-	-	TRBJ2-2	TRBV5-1	TGCGCCAGCAGGGATGGCCCTGGCACCGGGGAGCTGTTTTTT	CASRDGPGTGELFF
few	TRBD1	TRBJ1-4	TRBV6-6	TGTGCCAGCACCTGGGGCCCAGGGGGCGGTGAAAAACTGTTTTTT	CASTWGPGGGEKLFF
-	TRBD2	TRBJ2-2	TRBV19	TGTGCCAGTAGTAGCCGGGGGGGCACCGGGGAGCTGTTTTTT	CASSSRGGTGELFF
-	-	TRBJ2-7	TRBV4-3	TGCGCCAGCAGCCAAGTGGAGGATAGCTCCTACGAGCAGTACTTC	CASSQVEDSSYEQYF
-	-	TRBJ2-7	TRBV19	TGTGCCAGTAGTATAAATTCGCTAATTTCCTACGAGCAGTACTTC	CASSINSLISYEQYF
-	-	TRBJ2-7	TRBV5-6	TGTGCCAGCAGCTTGGGTCAGACAACCACCTACGAGCAGTACTTC	CASSLGQTTTYEQYF
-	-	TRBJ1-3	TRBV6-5	TGTGCCAGCAGTTACGCAAGGACCTCTGGAAACACCATATATTTT	CASSYARTSGNTIYF
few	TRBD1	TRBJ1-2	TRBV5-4	TGTGCCAGCAGCTTGCAGGGGGGGATCTATGGCTACACCTTC	CASSLQGGIYGYTF
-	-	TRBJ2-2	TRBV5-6	TGTGCCAGCAGCTTGGCAGGGAACACCGGGGAGCTGTTTTTT	CASSLAGNTGELFF
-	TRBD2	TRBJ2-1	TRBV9	TGTGCCAGCAGCGGACCGACTAGCATAGGCGATGAGCAGTTCTTC	CASSGPTSIGDEQFF
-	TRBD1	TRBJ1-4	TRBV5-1	TGCGCCAGCAGCGACCGGGACAGAGGGGCGAGGAAACTGTTTTTT	CASSDRDRGARKLFF
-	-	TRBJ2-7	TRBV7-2	TGTGCCAGCAGCCCCCTGGGGGGCTCCTACGAGCAGTACTTC	CASSPLGGSYEQYF
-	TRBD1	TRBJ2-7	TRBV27	TGTGCCAGCTTTAATTTCTCAGGACAGGGGCGACCCCGGGCCTACGAGCAGTACTTC	CASFNFSGQGRPRAYEQYF
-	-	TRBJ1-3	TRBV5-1	TGCGCCAGCAGCCCGGGAGGGGGGACTTACTCTGGAAACACCATATATTTT	CASSPGGGTYSGNTIYF
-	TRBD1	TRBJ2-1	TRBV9	TGTGCCAGCAGCCCATCTAGACAGGGCCTTTACAATGAGCAGTTCTTC	CASSPSRQGLYNEQFF
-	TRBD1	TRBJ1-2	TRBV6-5	TGTGCCAGCAGTTATAGGACAGGACAGGGGGGCTACACCTTC	CASSYRTGQGGYTF
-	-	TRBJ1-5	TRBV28	TGTGCCACCCTGGGGGGGAGCAATCAGCCCCAGCATTTT	CATLGGSNQPQHF
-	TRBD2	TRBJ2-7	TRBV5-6	TGTGCCAGCACCCGGGGAGGGTTAGGTAACGAGCAGTACTTC	CASTRGGLGNEQYF